This TCR beta chain came from a study of cytomegalovirus exposure and HLA in healthy donors. For this clone: Its matching antigen is unknown.

Amplification used 60 Vbeta primers and 13 Jbeta primers. TCRdb keeps only in-frame clones here, not all; method: immunoSEQ multiplex PCR. The sample yields about 170,000 clones, about 75% seen once. J was trimmed by 4 bases and V by 4 bases; bases with no gene match: 13. The germline V gene has CDR1 SEHNR and CDR2 FQNEAQ (reference sequence). The CDR3 is 19 amino acids. Study conclusions and caveats: CMV antigen specificity was confirmed in vitro for three CMV-associated chains. V- and J-gene trimming of TCR beta was linked (in a later analysis) to a missense DCLRE1C variant.

As for the donors, each was a healthy bone marrow donor. This rearrangement joins TRBV7-9 to TRBJ2-2, with TRBD2 matching over 12 bases. Sequencing was done on a sample of PBMCs. This receptor was taken from a female donor in good health and CMV-seronegative. CDR3 in DNA: TGTGCCAGCAGCTCCCAGAGGACTAGCGGGATCGGCGGCACCGGGGAGCTGTTTTTT. Translation: CASSSQRTSGIGGTGELFF. The whole variable domain, filled in from reference TRBV7-9 and TRBJ2-2, reads DTGVSQNPRHKITKRGQNVTFRCDPISEHNRLYWYRQTLGQGPEFLTYFQNEAQLEKSRLLSDRFSAERPKGSFSTLEIQRTEQGDSAMYLCASSSQRTSGIGGTGELFFGEGSRLTVL.